The T cell receptor (beta chain) described here comes from a study of blood T cell repertoires in COVID-19. Study-level information: Sites in the United States, Italy and Spain provided acute and convalescent COVID-19 samples. T cells, B-cell-depleted T cells, or PBMCs supplied cDNA or gDNA.

In the source study's methods: Reference gene primer amplification yielded estimated nucleated cell counts. The repertoire was sequenced with immunoSEQ multiplex PCR; TCRdb's copy has only in-frame clones and lacks some. The D gene and trimming were derived from the DNA, and the V and J assignments and clone size from that table. The data contain 150,000 or so clones, over 75% of them singletons. Germline lookup yields CDR1 SGHTA and CDR2 FQGNSA. V dropped 5 bases and J dropped 4 bases, with 15 bases sitting between them. This CDR3 spans 15 amino acids. The receptor was isolated from a man between 65 and 85 years old who had recovered from COVID-19. V usage is TRBV7-2 and J usage is TRBJ1-5; the D is unclear. Sequenced input: peripheral blood. CDR3 residues: CASSTLGGRNQPQHF. CDR3 DNA sequence: TGTGCCAGCAGCACCCTAGGAGGGCGTAATCAGCCCCAGCATTTT.